This T cell receptor beta chain derives from a study of T cells after yellow fever vaccination. Via MiXCR, TCRdb re-called the 5' RACE reads, giving one row per CDR3 protein. The sample shows more than 300,000 distinct CDR3 sequences, roughly a tenth of them seen only once. The CDR3 is 15 amino acids. V was clipped by 8 bases and J by 10 bases, with 21 bases between them. This clonotype originated in a man younger than 30 who received the YFV17D yellow fever vaccine. This specimen consisted of CD4+ T cells sorted from PBMCs, obtained 45 days after the yellow fever booster vaccination. The chain joins TRBV12-3 or TRBV12-4 to TRBJ1-6, with unresolved D. CDR3 loop: CASAKEESRYSPLHF. Written as DNA, the CDR3 is TGTGCCAGCGCTAAGGAGGAATCCCGCTACTCACCCCTCCACTTT.